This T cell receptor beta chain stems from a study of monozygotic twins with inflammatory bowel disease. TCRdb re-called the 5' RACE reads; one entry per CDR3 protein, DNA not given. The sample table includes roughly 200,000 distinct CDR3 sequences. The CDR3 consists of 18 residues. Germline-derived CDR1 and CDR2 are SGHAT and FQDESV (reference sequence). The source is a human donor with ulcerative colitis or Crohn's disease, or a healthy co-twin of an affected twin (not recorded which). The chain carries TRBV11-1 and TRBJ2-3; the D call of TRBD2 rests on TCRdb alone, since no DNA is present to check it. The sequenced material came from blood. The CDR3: CASSLNPGLGRGADTQYF.